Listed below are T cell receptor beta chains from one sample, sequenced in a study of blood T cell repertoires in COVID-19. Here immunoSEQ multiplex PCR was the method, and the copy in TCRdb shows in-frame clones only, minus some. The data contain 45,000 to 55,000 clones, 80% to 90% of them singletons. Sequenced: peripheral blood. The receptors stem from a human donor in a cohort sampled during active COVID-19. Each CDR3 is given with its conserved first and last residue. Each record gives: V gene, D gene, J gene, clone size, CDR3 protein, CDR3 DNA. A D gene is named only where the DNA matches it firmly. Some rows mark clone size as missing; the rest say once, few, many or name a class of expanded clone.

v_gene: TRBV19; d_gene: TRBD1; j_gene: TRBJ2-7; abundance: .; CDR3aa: CASSAQTGGPYEQYF; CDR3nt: TGTGCCAGTAGTGCCCAGACAGGGGGACCCTACGAGCAGTACTTC
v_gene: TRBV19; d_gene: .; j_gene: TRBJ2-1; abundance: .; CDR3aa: CASSTGGEVFNEQFF; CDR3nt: TGTGCCAGTAGTACCGGCGGGGAGGTTTTTAATGAGCAGTTCTTC
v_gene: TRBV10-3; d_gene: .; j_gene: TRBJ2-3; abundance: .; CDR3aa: CAITVAGSSTDTQYF; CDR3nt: TGTGCCATCACAGTGGCGGGCTCTAGCACAGATACGCAGTATTTT
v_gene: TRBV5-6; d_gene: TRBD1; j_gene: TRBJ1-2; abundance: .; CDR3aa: CASSLPGQGGYTF; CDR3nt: TGTGCCAGCAGCTTACCGGGACAGGGTGGCTACACCTTC
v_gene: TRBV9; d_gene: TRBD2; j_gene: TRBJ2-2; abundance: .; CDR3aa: CASSVGAEVAGVSGELFF; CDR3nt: TGTGCCAGCAGCGTAGGCGCGGAGGTAGCGGGAGTGAGCGGGGAGCTGTTTTTT
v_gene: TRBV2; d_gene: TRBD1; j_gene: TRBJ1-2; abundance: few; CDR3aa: CASTNSGTGYGYTF; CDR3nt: TGTGCCAGCACCAACTCCGGGACAGGCTATGGCTACACCTTC
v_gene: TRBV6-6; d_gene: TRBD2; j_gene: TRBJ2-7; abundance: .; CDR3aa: CASSPGGFYEQYF; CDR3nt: TGTGCCAGCAGCCCGGGGGGTTTTTACGAGCAGTACTTC
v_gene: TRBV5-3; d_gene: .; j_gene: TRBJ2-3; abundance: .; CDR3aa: CARSPRPGRGLSGADTQYF; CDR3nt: TGTGCCAGAAGCCCTAGACCGGGGCGGGGCTTGAGTGGGGCAGATACGCAGTATTTT
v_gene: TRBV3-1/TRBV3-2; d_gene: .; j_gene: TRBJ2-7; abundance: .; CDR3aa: CASSLLSYEQYF; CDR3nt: TGTGCCAGCAGTCTACTGTCCTACGAGCAGTACTTC
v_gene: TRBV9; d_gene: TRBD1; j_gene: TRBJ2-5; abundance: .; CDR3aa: CASTPGTGGFGETQYF; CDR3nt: TGTGCCAGCACACCCGGGACAGGGGGCTTCGGGGAGACCCAGTACTTC
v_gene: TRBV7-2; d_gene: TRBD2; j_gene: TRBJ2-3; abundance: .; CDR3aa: CASSFGLAGDTQYF; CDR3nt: TGTGCCAGCAGCTTTGGCCTAGCGGGGGATACGCAGTATTTT
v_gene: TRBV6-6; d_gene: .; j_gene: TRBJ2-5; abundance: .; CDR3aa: CASSRGQKETQYF; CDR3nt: TGTGCCAGCAGCCGAGGACAGAAAGAGACCCAGTACTTC
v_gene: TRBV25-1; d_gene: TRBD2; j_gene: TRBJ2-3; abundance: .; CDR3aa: CASNGPSGKADTQYF; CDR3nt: TGTGCCAGCAACGGGCCTAGCGGGAAAGCAGATACGCAGTATTTT
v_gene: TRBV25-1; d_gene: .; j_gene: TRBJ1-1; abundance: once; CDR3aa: CASSDPARNTEAFF; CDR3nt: TGTGCCAGCAGTGACCCCGCGAGGAACACTGAAGCTTTCTTT
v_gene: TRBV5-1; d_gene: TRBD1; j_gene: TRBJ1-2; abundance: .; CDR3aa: CASSPTPTGDYYGYTF; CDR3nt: TGCGCCAGCAGTCCTACCCCGACAGGGGACTACTATGGCTACACCTTC
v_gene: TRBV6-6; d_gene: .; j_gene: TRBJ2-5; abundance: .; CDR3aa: CASGGKRYQETQYF; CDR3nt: TGTGCCAGCGGAGGAAAGAGGTACCAAGAGACCCAGTACTTC
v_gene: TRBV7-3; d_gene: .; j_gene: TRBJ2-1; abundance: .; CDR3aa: CASSLTRDEQFF; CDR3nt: TGTGCCAGCAGCTTAACCAGGGATGAGCAGTTCTTC
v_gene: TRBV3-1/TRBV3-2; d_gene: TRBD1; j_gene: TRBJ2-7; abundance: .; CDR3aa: CASSQDRFSYEQYF; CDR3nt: TGTGCCAGCAGCCAGGACAGGTTCTCCTACGAGCAGTACTTC
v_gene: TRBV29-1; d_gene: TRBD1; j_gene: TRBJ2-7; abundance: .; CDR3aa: CSARMGQSAEQYF; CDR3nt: TGCAGCGCCCGTATGGGACAGTCCGCCGAGCAGTACTTC
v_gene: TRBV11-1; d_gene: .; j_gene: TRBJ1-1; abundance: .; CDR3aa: CASSFQIHNTEAFF; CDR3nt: TGTGCCAGCAGCTTCCAGATACACAACACTGAAGCTTTCTTT
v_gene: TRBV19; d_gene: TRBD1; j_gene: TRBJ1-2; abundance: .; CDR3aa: CASSTLPGQGRRGYTF; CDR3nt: TGTGCCAGTAGTACCCTACCGGGACAGGGTCGACGGGGCTACACCTTC
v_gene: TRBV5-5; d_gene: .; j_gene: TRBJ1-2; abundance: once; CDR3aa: CASSHPGLGGYTF; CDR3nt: TGTGCCAGCAGCCATCCGGGGTTAGGGGGCTACACCTTC
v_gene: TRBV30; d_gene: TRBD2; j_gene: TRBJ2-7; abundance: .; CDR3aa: CAWSSGASGRYEQYF; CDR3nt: TGTGCCTGGAGCTCCGGGGCTAGCGGGAGGTACGAGCAGTACTTC
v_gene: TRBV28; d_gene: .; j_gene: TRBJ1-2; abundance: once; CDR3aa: CAIGPGLYGYTF; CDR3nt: TGTGCCATTGGTCCGGGGTTGTATGGCTACACCTTC
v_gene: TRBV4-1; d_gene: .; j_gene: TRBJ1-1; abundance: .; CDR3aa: CASSLEQGTGTEAFF; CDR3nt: TGCGCCAGCAGCCTCGAACAGGGAACGGGCACTGAAGCTTTCTTT
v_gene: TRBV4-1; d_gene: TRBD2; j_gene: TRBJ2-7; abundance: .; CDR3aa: CASSQDGGGSFYEQYF; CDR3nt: TGCGCCAGCAGCCAGGACGGGGGGGGGAGTTTCTACGAGCAGTACTTC
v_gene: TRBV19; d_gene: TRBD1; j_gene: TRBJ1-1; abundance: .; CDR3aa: CASSPRTGLITEAFF; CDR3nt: TGTGCCAGTAGTCCTAGGACAGGTCTTATCACTGAAGCTTTCTTT
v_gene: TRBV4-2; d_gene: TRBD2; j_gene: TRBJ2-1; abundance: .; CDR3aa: CASSQENGGGIRNEQFF; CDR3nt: TGTGCCAGCAGCCAAGAAAACGGCGGGGGAATTCGCAATGAGCAGTTCTTC
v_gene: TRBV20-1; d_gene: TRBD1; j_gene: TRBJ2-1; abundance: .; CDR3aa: CSVARGHEQFF; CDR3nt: TGCAGTGTTGCCAGGGGGCATGAGCAGTTCTTC
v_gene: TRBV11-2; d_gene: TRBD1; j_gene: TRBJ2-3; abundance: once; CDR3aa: CASSLTGGGTDTQYF; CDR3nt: TGTGCCAGCAGCTTGACAGGGGGCGGTACAGATACGCAGTATTTT
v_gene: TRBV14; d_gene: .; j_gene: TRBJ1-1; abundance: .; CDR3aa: CASSQDSAGGLAAFF; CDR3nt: TGTGCCAGCAGCCAAGATTCCGCCGGCGGACTGGCAGCTTTCTTT
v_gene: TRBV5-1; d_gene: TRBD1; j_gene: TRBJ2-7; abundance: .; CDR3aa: CASSLYRGGYEQYF; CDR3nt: TGCGCCAGCAGCCTATACAGGGGTGGATACGAGCAGTACTTC